One sample yielded the 20 T cell receptor beta chains listed below, sequenced in a study of human T cells and chemical hapten exposure. TCRdb independently ran MiXCR on the RACE reads; one entry per CDR3 protein. The sample has around 340,000 distinct CDR3 sequences; 5.5% to 8% are singletons. Specified time point: patch test 1, 2 weeks after DPC sensitization. Regarding treatment: therapeutic diphenylcyclopropenone sensitization with weekly scalp DPC. The specimen was whole blood, collected in connection with sensitization to the hapten diphenylcyclopropenone (DPC). The source of these receptors is a woman between 18 and 29 years old with alopecia areata. Some clones in this sample may be carry-over from other donors' samples.

In its sample, this clonotype was seen a few times. This sequence joins TRBV6-2 or TRBV6-3 and TRBJ2-1; 8 bases align to TRBD2. CDR3 size: 16 residues. V gave up 4 bases and J gave up 9 bases; unmatched junction bases: 14. Germline CDR1 MNHEY, CDR2 SVGEGT. CDR3 nucleotides: TGTGCCAGCAGTTCTCCCATGTTAGCGGGGACTATTGAGCAGTTCTTC. Translating it yields CASSSPMLAGTIEQFF.

The V gene is TRBV18, the J gene TRBJ2-3; D gene uncertain. V was cut by 1 base and J by 3 bases, with 2 bases left in between. The CDR3 has 12 residues. CDR1 is KGHSH, CDR2 LQKENI, per germline. DNA for the CDR3: TGTGCCAGCTCACCACAGACAGATACGCAGTATTTT. Translating gives CASSPQTDTQYF.

The chain combines TRBV11-2 with TRBJ2-1; the match to TRBD1 covers 9 bases. The CDR3 is made up of 15 amino acids. Germline trimming cut 2 bases from V and 4 bases from J; bases unmatched to any gene: 3. Looked up from germline, CDR1 is SGHAT and CDR2 is FQNNGV. The CDR3 bases are TGTGCCAGCAGCTTAATACAGGGGGCGTACAATGAGCAGTTCTTC. It translates to CASSLIQGAYNEQFF.

This clonotype came up a few times. V and J are TRBV7-3 and TRBJ1-5, with D maybe TRBD1 (6 bases). The CDR3 runs to 12 residues. From germline, CDR1 is SGHTA and CDR2 FQGTGA. The V end was cut by 5 bases, the J end by 12 bases, with 14 bases between. CDR3 amino acids: CASSARGLGQHF. The CDR3 nucleotides read TGTGCCAGCAGCGCCCGGGGGCTAGGCCAGCATTTT.

This chain links TRBV20-1 with TRBJ1-6; D might be TRBD1 (6 bases). Looked up from germline, CDR1 is DFQATT and CDR2 is SNEGSKA (reference sequence). This CDR3 region has 14 residues. V lost 3 bases and J lost 5, with 11 bases in between. The CDR3 nucleotides are TGCAGTGCTAGGTTGGGGGCAGATAATTCACCCCTCCACTTT. This encodes CSARLGADNSPLHF.

V is TRBV4-1 and J is TRBJ1-5; TRBD1 aligns across 9 bases. V was clipped by 1 base and J by 6 bases; unmatched bases: 4. Germline V gene data show CDR1 as MGHRA and CDR2 as YSYEKL. CDR3 length: 15 amino acids. The CDR3 loop reads CASSQAQGAGQPQHF. The CDR3 coding sequence is TGCGCCAGCAGCCAAGCACAGGGGGCGGGTCAGCCCCAGCATTTT.

The chain links TRBV7-9 to TRBJ1-6; a possible D gene is TRBD1 (6 bases). CDR1 SEHNR and CDR2 FQNEAQ come from the germline V gene (reference sequence). CDR3 size: 14 residues. V was shortened by 3 bases and J by 7 bases, with 10 bases between the two germline ends. The CDR3 DNA sequence: TGTGCCAGCAGCTTCGGACAGCTGAATTCACCCCTCCACTTT. This encodes CASSFGQLNSPLHF.

This clonotype occurred a few times. V usage is TRBV7-9 and J usage is TRBJ2-2, with TRBD1 identical over 8 bases. Trimming cost V 4 bases and J 4 bases; bases outside gene matches: 14. CDR1 and CDR2 from the germline V gene are SEHNR and FQNEAQ (reference sequence). This CDR3 contains 18 residues. The CDR3 coding sequence is TGTGCCAGCAGCTCGATTGAGGACAGGGATTCTTTCACCGGGGAGCTGTTTTTT. Amino acids: CASSSIEDRDSFTGELFF.

The rearrangement uses TRBV5-4 and TRBJ1-3; D perhaps matches TRBD1 (5 bases). The germline gives CDR1 SGHNT, CDR2 YYREEE (reference sequence). The CDR3 loop spans 16 amino acids. The ends were cut back, 4 bases at V and 0 bases at J, with 14 bases in the middle. CDR3 region: CASSKRGVFSGNTIYF. The CDR3 DNA reads TGTGCCAGCAGCAAGCGGGGGGTCTTCTCTGGAAACACCATATATTTT.

This clonotype was counted a few times. The chain employs TRBV6-2 or TRBV6-3 and TRBJ1-2, with D tentatively TRBD1 (5 bases). V was pared by 5 bases and J by 3 bases, with 10 bases between. The CDR3 is 13 amino acids. Germline CDR1 and CDR2: MNHEY and SVGEGT. The CDR3 nucleotides are TGTGCCAGCAGTACTACCAGGGACTATGGCTACACCTTC. Translation gives CASSTTRDYGYTF.

Many counts were recorded for this clonotype. This chain uses TRBV5-4 with TRBJ2-7; 7 bases match TRBD1. V was pared by 3 bases and J by 3 bases, with 9 bases of the junction left unmatched. Germline CDR1 reads SGHNT; CDR2 reads YYREEE (reference sequence). This CDR3 contains 15 residues. In DNA form, the CDR3 reads TGTGCCAGCAGCTCATATGGGACAGAAAGCTACGAGCAGTACTTC. This translates into CASSSYGTESYEQYF.

This clonotype has at least ten counts. V is TRBV18 and J is TRBJ2-3; no clear D gene. This CDR3 comprises 15 residues. Looked up from germline, CDR1 is KGHSH and CDR2 is LQKENI. V lost 0 bases, J lost 0 bases, and 7 bases lay in between. The CDR3 region has the DNA TGTGCCAGCTCACCACCGTCCGGGAGCACAGATACGCAGTATTTT. Translating it yields CASSPPSGSTDTQYF.

The CDR3 is CAGGLAVPGELFF. The DNA of the CDR3 is TGTGCCGGGGGACTAGCGGTCCCCGGGGAGCTGTTTTTT. The J gene is TRBJ2-2, the V gene TRBV12-3 or TRBV12-4, with TRBD2 identical over 11 bases. The CDR3 is made up of 13 amino acids. J gave up 6 bases and V 11 bases, and 5 bases lay outside the gene matches.

There are a few counts of this clonotype. This rearrangement joins TRBV7-2 to TRBJ2-1; D remains unclear. From germline, CDR1 is SGHTA and CDR2 FQGNSA. Trimming took off 5 bases at V and 5 bases at J, with 13 bases between the two ends. The CDR3 contains 14 residues. In nucleotides, the CDR3 is TGTGCCAGCAGCCTGTTCTATTGGGACAATGAGCAGTTCTTC. Protein sequence: CASSLFYWDNEQFF.

This chain links TRBV19 with TRBJ2-2, with a weak D call TRBD1 (6 bases). The germline V gene has CDR1 LNHDA and CDR2 SQIVND (reference sequence). This CDR3 has 13 amino acids. Trimming took 7 bases from V and 8 from J, leaving 14 bases between them. CDR3 sequence: CASISRTGGELFF. The CDR3 DNA sequence: TGTGCCAGTATTTCCCGAACAGGGGGGGAGCTGTTTTTT.

This clonotype occurred many times. V gene TRBV7-3 combines with J gene TRBJ2-6; maybe TRBD1 (6 bases). Between the trimmed V and J ends, which lost 1 base and 4 bases, there was a span of 14 bases. This CDR3 has 17 residues. Germline values: CDR1 SGHTA, CDR2 FQGTGA. In DNA form, the CDR3 reads TGTGCCAGCAGCTTAATGGCAGGGGAAGCCGGGGCCAACGTCCTGACTTTC. Protein: CASSLMAGEAGANVLTF.

Many counts were recorded for this clonotype. V usage is TRBV15 and J usage is TRBJ2-1; perhaps TRBD2 as D (5 bases). With 1 base removed from V and 6 bases from J, the gap between germline ends came to 19 bases. This CDR3 has 17 amino acids. Germline lookup yields CDR1 LNHNV and CDR2 YYDKDF (reference sequence). In nucleotides, the CDR3 is TGTGCCACCAGCAGAGCGAGGATCATCGCAGGAGGCAATGAGCAGTTCTTC. This codes for CATSRARIIAGGNEQFF.

The sample holds a few counts of this clonotype. The chain is built from TRBV12-3 or TRBV12-4 and TRBJ1-4; D may be TRBD1 (6 bases). CDR3 length: 14 residues. V shed 2 bases and J shed 6 bases, with 10 bases lying between them. CDR3 DNA: TGTGCCAGCAGTTTAACCAGGGGATATGAAAAACTGTTTTTT. Translation gives CASSLTRGYEKLFF.

The sample holds many counts of this clonotype. The rearrangement joins TRBV28 to TRBJ2-7; maybe TRBD2 (5 bases). Germline V gene sequence: CDR1 MDHEN, CDR2 SYDVKM. This CDR3 comprises 11 residues. CDR3 DNA: TGTCTCTCCCGGGGTTCCTACGAGCAGTACTTC. It specifies CLSRGSYEQYF.

Comment on this clonotype: Since a much larger clone is just one base distant, this may be a read error. V gene TRBV6-6 combines with J gene TRBJ1-3; perhaps TRBD1 as D (6 bases). Looked up from germline, CDR1 is MNHNY and CDR2 is SVGAGI (reference sequence). Trimming took off 6 bases at V and 0 bases at J, with 9 bases between the two ends. This CDR3 is 14 amino acids long. CDR3 region: CASSWTDSGNTIYF. CDR3 nucleotides: TGTGCCAGCAGCTGGACAGACTCTGGAAACACCATATATTTT.